What follows are 29 T cell receptor beta chains derived from one specimen sequenced in a study of CD8+ T cells in alopecia areata. The treatment was: oral pan-JAK inhibitor, 5-10 mg twice daily. Investigators isolated RNA and reverse transcribed it into cDNA to act as the sequencing template. Sequenced by immunoSEQ multiplex PCR; TCRdb stores in-frame clones only, minus some. The repertoire holds under 350,000 clones, with nearly 60% as singletons. Sequenced here: CD4+ T cells sorted from blood, sampled at week 24, from a patient treated with tofacitinib. All receptors derive from a human donor with alopecia areata.

The chain has TRBV4-3 and TRBJ2-1; D remains unclear. Germline CDR1 reads LGHNA; CDR2 reads YSLEER. V shed 1 base and J shed 2 bases, with 9 bases lying between them. The CDR3 runs 15 residues. CDR3 sequence (DNA): TGCGCCAGCAGCCAAGTGAGCTCCACCTACAATGAGCAGTTCTTC. It is translated as CASSQVSSTYNEQFF.

This sequence joins TRBV11-2 and TRBJ2-2, with 7 bases matching TRBD1. The trim removed 5 bases at V and 4 bases at J, leaving 10 bases unmatched. This CDR3 is 16 amino acids long. Germline lookup yields CDR1 SGHAT and CDR2 FQNNGV. The CDR3 protein is CASSRGTVAGTGELFF. The CDR3 DNA follows: TGTGCCAGCAGCCGAGGGACAGTTGCTGGCACCGGGGAGCTGTTTTTT.

The chain has TRBV9 and TRBJ2-1; 7 nucleotides line up with TRBD2. V trimming: 4 bases; J trimming: 6 bases; junction bases outside the gene matches: 13. The CDR3 has 16 residues. Per the germline V gene, CDR1 is SGDLS and CDR2 is YYNGEE. The CDR3 here is CASSPGEGPRRNEQFF. As DNA, the CDR3 is TGTGCCAGCAGCCCCGGGGAGGGCCCCCGGCGCAATGAGCAGTTCTTC.

The V and J genes are TRBV6-6 and TRBJ1-2; the match to TRBD1 covers 7 bases. Germline V gene sequence: CDR1 MNHNY, CDR2 SVGAGI (reference sequence). CDR3 length: 14 residues. J lost 4 bases, V lost 6 bases, and 8 bases had no gene match. CDR3 DNA sequence: TGTGCCAGCAGAACTCAGGGGGTTGTCTATGGCTACACCTTC. It is translated as CASRTQGVVYGYTF.

The chain employs TRBV2 and TRBJ2-7, with TRBD1 matching over 7 bases. V shed 0 bases, J shed 3 bases, and the junction held 5 bases outside the gene matches. The germline V gene has CDR1 SNHLY and CDR2 FYNNEI. This CDR3 is 15 amino acids long. CDR3 in DNA: TGTGCCAGCAGTGAAGCGGTAGGGACAGTCTACGAGCAGTACTTC. Translation gives CASSEAVGTVYEQYF.

This clone was seen only once. This chain connects TRBV7-2 to TRBJ2-5; possibly TRBD1 or TRBD2 for D (5 bases each). The CDR3 sequence is 14 residues long. Trimming cost V 5 bases and J 5 bases, with 15 bases left between them. Germline CDR1 and CDR2: SGHTA and FQGNSA. In DNA form, the CDR3 reads TGTGCCAGCAGCGCCGGGACCACCGTTGAGACCCAGTACTTC. Residues: CASSAGTTVETQYF.

The chain employs TRBV2 and TRBJ1-2, with D maybe TRBD1 (6 bases). Trimming pared 5 bases from V and 1 base from J, leaving 11 bases between. CDR3 length: 14 amino acids. The germline gives CDR1 SNHLY, CDR2 FYNNEI. This CDR3 reads CASSIDRSNYGYTF. The CDR3 nucleotides read TGTGCCAGCAGTATCGACAGGAGTAACTATGGCTACACCTTC.

This clone was found a few times. The CDR3 DNA reads as TGTGCCAGCAGCTTAGAACGCTTAGACACCATATATTTT. Translation: CASSLERLDTIYF. This chain uses TRBV7-2 with TRBJ1-3; D remains ambiguous. Germline loops: CDR1 SGHTA, CDR2 FQGNSA. CDR3 length: 13 residues. Trimming stripped 1 base from V and 8 bases from J, with 9 bases between.

A few counts support this clone. The chain employs TRBV7-2 and TRBJ2-1, with a tentative D call TRBD2 (5 bases). The CDR3 consists of 15 residues. The germline V and J ends were trimmed by 9 bases and 3 bases, with 18 bases remaining between them. The germline CDR1 and CDR2 sequences are SGHTA and FQGNSA. The DNA of the CDR3 is TGTGCCAGTCCACCCTCCGGGGTGGTCTACAATGAGCAGTTCTTC. Residues: CASPPSGVVYNEQFF. The variable domain in full, with the rest retrieved from reference TRBV7-2 and TRBJ2-1, is GAGVSQSPSNKVTEKGKDVELRCDPISGHTALYWYRQSLGQGLEFLIYFQGNSAPDKSGLPSDRFSAERTGGSVSTLTIQRTQQEDSAVYLCASPPSGVVYNEQFFGPGTRLTVL.

V gene TRBV27 combines with J gene TRBJ2-7, with 11 positions matching TRBD2. Germline V gene sequence: CDR1 MNHEY, CDR2 SMNVEV (reference sequence). V lost 8 bases to trimming and J lost 2 bases; unmatched junction nucleotides: 8. The CDR3 has 15 residues. CDR3 nucleotide sequence: TGTGCCAGCGGACGTCGGACTAGCGGGCCCTACGAGCAGTACTTC. Translating it yields CASGRRTSGPYEQYF.

A single count supports this clone. This chain connects TRBV28 to TRBJ1-2, with no clear D. V lost 6 bases to trimming and J lost 8 bases, with 16 bases between them. CDR1 and CDR2 from the germline V gene are MDHEN and SYDVKM. This CDR3 spans 13 amino acids. The CDR3 coding sequence is TGTGCCAGCAGCACGACCGCTTACGGAGGCTACACCTTC. It specifies CASSTTAYGGYTF.

The rearrangement uses TRBV6-1 and TRBJ2-5; TRBD2 matches at 8 bases. Germline trimming cut 6 bases from V and 1 base from J; bases unmatched to any gene: 4. CDR1 MNHNS and CDR2 SASEGT come from the germline V gene. This CDR3 is built from 14 residues. CDR3 sequence: CASRVGTSQETQYF. The DNA for the CDR3 is TGTGCCAGCAGAGTTGGGACTAGCCAAGAGACCCAGTACTTC.

Comments on this clone: Other DNA sequences within the sample encode an identical CDR3. V is TRBV2 and J is TRBJ2-7; D remains ambiguous. Germline lookup yields CDR1 SNHLY and CDR2 FYNNEI. The CDR3 totals 11 residues. The V and J ends lost 4 bases and 3 bases respectively, with 4 bases between them. The CDR3: CASSGSYEQYF. The CDR3 DNA reads TGTGCCAGCAGTGGCAGCTACGAGCAGTACTTC.

A few counts support this clone. The genes are TRBV30 and TRBJ1-3; TRBD1 might be the D (5 bases). CDR1 and CDR2 (germline): GTSNPN, SVGIG (reference sequence). The CDR3 is 16 residues long. V lost 0 bases to trimming and J lost 5 bases, with 17 bases between them. The CDR3 DNA is TGTGCCTGGAGTGTCCGGCAAACAGGCACCCGAAACACCATATATTTT. Translating it yields CAWSVRQTGTRNTIYF.

V usage is TRBV6-1 and J usage is TRBJ1-1; D not certain. The CDR3 sequence is 13 residues long. Germline V CDR1 and CDR2: MNHNS, SASEGT. V gave up 6 bases and J gave up 0 bases, with 8 bases separating them. CDR3 loop: CASRPPVNTEAFF. In nucleotides, the CDR3 is TGTGCCAGCAGACCCCCGGTGAACACTGAAGCTTTCTTT.

There are a few counts of this clone. V usage is TRBV7-2 and J usage is TRBJ2-2, with D hard to call. Germline lookup yields CDR1 SGHTA and CDR2 FQGNSA. CDR3 length: 15 residues. V lost 8 bases and J lost 3, with 16 bases in between. DNA of the CDR3: TGTGCCAGCGCGACAAGACGGAGTGACACCGGGGAGCTGTTTTTT. Amino acid sequence: CASATRRSDTGELFF. Supplemented by reference TRBV7-2 and TRBJ2-2, the full variable domain reads GAGVSQSPSNKVTEKGKDVELRCDPISGHTALYWYRQSLGQGLEFLIYFQGNSAPDKSGLPSDRFSAERTGGSVSTLTIQRTQQEDSAVYLCASATRRSDTGELFFGEGSRLTVL.

V gene TRBV12-5 combines with J gene TRBJ2-1, with D perhaps TRBD1 (6 bases). This CDR3 is 17 amino acids long. Germline CDR1 is LGHNT and CDR2 is FRNRAP. Trimming cost V 4 bases and J 8 bases, with 24 bases left between them. CDR3 sequence (DNA): TGTGCTAGTGGTTCGCCTACCGGGGACATCGCCAGGCATGAGCAGTTCTTC. Amino acid sequence: CASGSPTGDIARHEQFF.

The rearrangement links TRBV7-2 to TRBJ1-5, with D perhaps matching TRBD1 (5 bases). Germline V CDR1 and CDR2: SGHTA, FQGNSA. The CDR3 spans 15 residues. V was shortened by 7 bases and J by 1 base, with 14 bases between the two germline ends. In DNA, the CDR3 is TGTGCCAGCACCCGAAGCCGGGACAGCAATCAGCCCCAGCATTTT. Translated: CASTRSRDSNQPQHF.

The chain employs TRBV30 and TRBJ2-5; D is undetermined. The CDR3 extends over 11 amino acids. Trimming cost V 3 bases and J 10 bases, with 12 bases left between them. Per germline, CDR1 GTSNPN and CDR2 SVGIG (reference sequence). This CDR3 reads CAWRGFLSQYF. The CDR3, as DNA: TGTGCCTGGAGGGGTTTCCTAAGCCAGTACTTC.

This clone showed up just a few times. The chain uses TRBV19 and TRBJ2-5; D may be TRBD1 (5 bases). CDR3 length: 13 amino acids. The V gene lost 7 bases and the J gene lost 1 base, with 10 bases spanning the gap. Germline lookup yields CDR1 LNHDA and CDR2 SQIVND (reference sequence). The CDR3 region has the DNA TGTGCCAGTAATCTGGGGCCCCAAGAGACCCAGTACTTC. Translating gives CASNLGPQETQYF.

This clone has more than one count but fewer than ten. The sample holds other DNA sequences that translate to the same CDR3. The chain combines TRBV5-1 with TRBJ1-4; 8 bases match TRBD1. J was trimmed by 0 bases and V by 3 bases; bases with no gene match: 7. Germline values: CDR1 SGHRS, CDR2 YFSETQ. This CDR3 has 17 residues. CDR3 amino acids: CASSSGQGGSTNEKLFF. DNA of the CDR3: TGCGCCAGCAGCTCTGGACAGGGTGGATCAACTAATGAAAAACTGTTTTTT.

The V and J genes are TRBV5-1 and TRBJ2-7, with TRBD1 matching 7 bases. The ends lost 3 bases at V and 0 bases at J; junction bases unmatched: 3. Per germline, CDR1 SGHRS and CDR2 YFSETQ. This CDR3 has 14 residues. CDR3 region: CASSWDSRSYEQYF. CDR3 DNA: TGCGCCAGCAGCTGGGACAGTCGCTCCTACGAGCAGTACTTC.

The genes are TRBV6-6 and TRBJ1-5; D uncertain. The CDR3 has 12 amino acids. Germline V CDR1 and CDR2: MNHNY, SVGAGI (reference sequence). Trimming removed 7 bases from V and 9 bases from J, with 13 bases in between. The DNA for the CDR3 is TGTGCCAGCAACGAACCTATGGCGCCCCAGCATTTT. It codes for CASNEPMAPQHF.

The chain links TRBV7-2 to TRBJ2-3; D perhaps matches TRBD2 (5 bases). The V gene lost 5 bases and the J gene lost 6 bases, with 12 bases spanning the gap. The CDR3 is 13 residues long. Germline assignment: CDR1 SGHTA and CDR2 FQGNSA. CDR3 loop: CASSPDYPDTQYF. The CDR3 DNA sequence: TGTGCCAGCAGCCCCGACTACCCCGATACGCAGTATTTT.

The chain carries TRBV15 and TRBJ2-7; D perhaps matches TRBD1 (6 bases). The CDR3 has 14 amino acids. Germline V gene sequence: CDR1 LNHNV, CDR2 YYDKDF (reference sequence). The V gene lost 10 bases and the J gene lost 5 bases, with 21 bases spanning the gap. In DNA form, the CDR3 reads TGTGCCAGCGCCAGGGGCCAGGTCGAGAACGAGCAGTACTTC. Amino acid sequence: CASARGQVENEQYF.

This chain joins TRBV5-1 and TRBJ2-1, with D perhaps TRBD2 (5 bases). The V gene lost 0 bases and the J gene lost 2 bases, with 12 bases spanning the gap. The CDR3 contains 16 residues. Germline-derived CDR1 and CDR2 are SGHRS and YFSETQ. Written as DNA, the CDR3 is TGCGCCAGCAGCTTGGGGCGGGCAATAACCTACAATGAGCAGTTCTTC. Translation gives CASSLGRAITYNEQFF.

The rearrangement uses TRBV30 and TRBJ2-1; TRBD2 might be the D (6 bases). Trimming removed 8 bases from V and 3 bases from J, with 20 bases in between. The CDR3 sequence is 15 residues long. Germline V gene lookup returns CDR1 GTSNPN and CDR2 SVGIG (reference sequence). CDR3 coding DNA: TGTGCCGCAAGCCCCCAGGGAGGAGTCTACAATGAGCAGTTCTTC. Translation: CAASPQGGVYNEQFF. Using reference TRBV30 and TRBJ2-1 for the parts outside the CDR3, the full variable domain is SQTIHQWPATLVQPVGSPLSLECTVEGTSNPNLYWYRQAAGRGLQLLFYSVGIGQISSEVPQNLSASRPQDRQFILSSKKLLLSDSGFYLCAASPQGGVYNEQFFGPGTRLTVL.

This clone has more than one count but fewer than ten. J is TRBJ1-2 and V is TRBV28; TRBD1 might be the D (6 bases). Deletions cut 5 bases from V and 8 bases from J, with 15 bases between. Germline CDR1 and CDR2: MDHEN and SYDVKM. This CDR3 contains 13 residues. The CDR3 nucleotides are TGTGCCAGCAGTATGGGGGGCACGAGGGGCTACACCTTC. Translated: CASSMGGTRGYTF.

V and J are TRBV25-1 and TRBJ1-1; D gene uncertain. Trimming took off 7 bases at V and 4 bases at J, with 19 bases between the two ends. Germline CDR1 reads MGHDK; CDR2 reads SYGVNS. The CDR3 has 15 residues. The CDR3 sequence: CASTPLLGGSTEAFF. CDR3 sequence (DNA): TGTGCCAGCACCCCCCTCCTGGGAGGGAGCACTGAAGCTTTCTTT. Supplemented by reference TRBV25-1 and TRBJ1-1, the full variable domain reads EADIYQTPRYLVIGTGKKITLECSQTMGHDKMYWYQQDPGMELHLIHYSYGVNSTEKGDLSSESTVSRIRTEHFPLTLESARPSHTSQYLCASTPLLGGSTEAFFGQGTRLTVV.